This T cell receptor (beta chain) was retrieved from a study of Graves' ophthalmopathy and Graves' hyperthyroidism. Study-wide background: There was a collection of peripheral blood at initial diagnosis, before any treatment. Notes on the study in general: Among thyroid clonotypes expanded above 0.001 frequency, most also appeared in blood.

In regard to this clonotype: Its cognate antigen is unknown.

Trimming stripped 4 bases from V and 7 bases from J, with 8 bases between. This CDR3 comprises 13 residues. Ophthalmopathy cases showed moderate-to-severe activity, scoring CAS ≥3 and NOSPECS ≥4, with duration under 3 months. The authors diagnosed from clinical symptoms, serum thyroxine, TRAb, thyroid ultrasound and orbital computed tomography. As the template, RNA transcripts were used to amplify TCR beta CDR3 regions. An initial RT-PCR round employing HTBI primers preceded a second-round multiplex PCR. TCRdb ran MiXCR on the multiplex PCR reads and lists one entry per CDR3 protein. Seen here are 600,000 to 700,000 distinct CDR3 sequences, more than 40% observed once, and the top ten hold roughly 3.5%.

Source material: peripheral blood. The gene calls are TRBV12-3 or TRBV12-4 and TRBJ1-6; no reliable D call. The TCR comes from an adult man with Graves' ophthalmopathy. The CDR3 sequence is CASSWAENSPLHF. DNA for the CDR3: TGTGCCAGCAGTTGGGCAGAGAATTCACCCCTCCACTTT.